This T cell receptor beta chain appears in the sequencing data of a study of metastatic and nonmetastatic thyroid tumors. Across the whole study: Repertoires of blood and of tissue (tumor or nodule) from malignant and benign thyroid patients were compared.

Each patient went into thyroid surgery without having received any treatment. The CDR3 length is 15 residues. Between the trimmed V and J ends, which lost 4 bases and 8 bases, there was a span of 17 bases. Study outcomes and limitations: Patients with malignant thyroid tumors reportedly had significantly higher TCR beta diversity than those with benign nodules, in blood and tumor.

In the authors' workflow: To classify distant metastasis in papillary thyroid cancer, a model was built from CDR3 differences across clinicopathological groups. Through MiXCR, TCRdb re-clonotyped the PCR reads. The authors' filters were not applied to this entry. The table has some 31,000 clones, about 3.9% seen once. A word on this clone: The antigen is not known.

The sample was blood. The V gene is TRBV12-3 or TRBV12-4, the J gene TRBJ2-2; D could derive from TRBD1 or TRBD2 (5 bases each). This TCR was recovered from a female donor with papillary thyroid cancer or a benign thyroid nodule (not recorded which). Some clones in this sample may be carry-over from other donors' samples. The CDR3 region has the DNA TGTGCCAGCAGTTGGGACCGAGGGGTAGGAGGGGAGCTGTTTTTT. The encoded protein is CASSWDRGVGGELFF.